Reported below is one TCR beta chain. The sample is drawn from a study of blood T cell repertoires in COVID-19. The CDR3 is 15 residues long. With V trimmed by 5 bases and J by 1 base, 7 bases remained unmatched. The germline CDR1 and CDR2 sequences are SGHDT and YYEEEE. Clones were read by immunoSEQ multiplex PCR, and TCRdb kept only the in-frame ones, dropping some. The top ten clones hold 32% of a sample with tens of thousands of clones, 60% to 85% of them seen once. The TCR was taken from a human donor in a cohort sampled during active COVID-19. The J gene is TRBJ1-1, the V gene TRBV5-6, with 8 bases identical to TRBD1. The sequencing input was peripheral blood. The CDR3 spells CASRSDRGRNTEAFF. The CDR3, as DNA: TGTGCCAGCAGATCAGACAGGGGCCGGAACACTGAAGCTTTCTTT. Full variable domain (remainder filled in from reference TRBV5-6 and TRBJ1-1): DAGVTQSPTHLIKTRGQQVTLRCSPKSGHDTVSWYQQALGQGPQFIFQYYEEEERQRGNFPDRFSGHQFPNYSSELNVNALLLGDSALYLCASRSDRGRNTEAFFGQGTRLTVV.